This T cell receptor (beta chain) was sequenced in a study of beta chain features in type 1 diabetes. Findings and caveats of the study: VDJ junctions from patients with type 1 diabetes contained fewer insertions and more deletions. There was a moderate but significant shortening of TCRB CDR3s in all four CD4+ subsets of Type 1 diabetes patients.

Isolated RNA was reverse transcribed in full, so expressed TCRB transcripts were sequenced. This table comes from immunoSEQ multiplex PCR, and its TCRdb copy is limited to in-frame clones, with some not included. The table records more than 60,000 clones, roughly three fifths of them present only once. A word on this clone: Its target is not known.

The CDR3 consists of 14 residues. In germline, CDR1 is KGHSH, CDR2 LQKENI. Trimming at V came to 3 bases and at J to 5 bases, leaving 3 bases not matched to a gene. The V gene is TRBV18, the J gene TRBJ1-4; 7 bases are a match to TRBD1. The clonotype originates from a woman aged 18-30 years in good health. The material sequenced was Tregs from blood. The CDR3 DNA follows: TGTGCCAGCTCACCCAGACAGGGAAATGAAAAACTGTTTTTT. Protein: CASSPRQGNEKLFF.